A single sample is the source of the 26 T cell receptor beta chains below, sequenced in a study of shared clonotypes between healthy human individuals. Generated by immunoSEQ multiplex PCR, the TCRdb table keeps only in-frame clones and is missing some. The profile shows approximately 640,000 clones, 90% of them singletons. The material sequenced was memory CD8+ T cells from PBMCs. Subset: CD45RO+ cells pooled with CCR7-negative TemRA cells. Receptors were obtained from a man in his late teens or twenties in good health. Some clones in this sample may be carry-over from other donors' samples.

This rearrangement joins TRBV9 to TRBJ2-6; 7 bases are shared with TRBD2. The J segment lost 3 bases and the V segment lost 4 bases, leaving 7 bases of the junction unmatched. Germline lookup yields CDR1 SGDLS and CDR2 YYNGEE. The CDR3 runs to 16 residues. DNA for the CDR3: TGTGCCAGCAGCCCCTGGGGGGGAAATGGGGCCAACGTCCTGACTTTC. Translation: CASSPWGGNGANVLTF. Using reference TRBV9 and TRBJ2-6 for the parts outside the CDR3, the full variable domain is DSGVTQTPKHLITATGQRVTLRCSPRSGDLSVYWYQQSLDQGLQFLIQYYNGEERAKGNILERFSAQQFPDLHSELNLSSLELGDSALYFCASSPWGGNGANVLTFGAGSRLTVL.

This chain connects TRBV6-5 to TRBJ1-2; 7 bases align to TRBD1. The germline V gene encodes CDR1 MNHEY and CDR2 SVGAGI. After removal of 6 bases from V and 8 bases from J, the junction contained 9 bases not matched to a gene. This CDR3 comprises 13 residues. CDR3 amino acids: CASSYGTAEGYTF. The CDR3 nucleotides read TGTGCCAGCAGCTATGGGACAGCCGAGGGCTACACCTTC.

The chain recombines TRBV7-3 with TRBJ2-2; D is undetermined. From germline, CDR1 is SGHTA and CDR2 FQGTGA. Trimming took 6 bases from V and 1 from J, leaving 6 bases between them. There are 13 residues in the CDR3. The chain's CDR3 is CASRGENTGELFF. The DNA for the CDR3 is TGTGCCAGCAGAGGCGAGAACACCGGGGAGCTGTTTTTT. Full variable domain (outside the CDR3, taken from reference TRBV7-3 and TRBJ2-2): GAGVSQTPSNKVTEKGKYVELRCDPISGHTALYWYRQSLGQGPEFLIYFQGTGAADDSGLPNDRFFAVRPEGSVSTLKIQRTERGDSAVYLCASRGENTGELFFGEGSRLTVL.

The chain recombines TRBV25-1 with TRBJ1-4; 8 nucleotides line up with TRBD1. Germline V gives CDR1 MGHDK, CDR2 SYGVNS. The CDR3 has 17 residues. The V segment lost 6 bases and the J segment 5 bases; nucleotides outside the gene matches: 14. The CDR3 loop reads CASSPGTGPSGNEKLFF. CDR3 bases: TGTGCCAGCAGCCCCGGGACAGGCCCATCGGGGAATGAAAAACTGTTTTTT.

J is TRBJ1-3 and V is TRBV7-6; D may be TRBD1 (6 bases). The CDR3 has 17 amino acids. Between the trimmed V and J ends, which lost 0 bases and 6 bases, there was a span of 18 bases. From germline, CDR1 is SGHVS and CDR2 FNYEAQ. CDR3 sequence reads: CASSLAARGQFENTIYF. In nucleotides, the CDR3 is TGTGCCAGCAGCTTAGCGGCCCGAGGACAGTTTGAAAACACCATATATTTT.

V gene TRBV19 combines with J gene TRBJ2-7; TRBD1 aligns across 7 bases. The CDR3 extends over 18 amino acids. J gave up 0 bases and V 1 base, and 12 bases lay outside the gene matches. Germline V gene sequence: CDR1 LNHDA, CDR2 SQIVND (reference sequence). The CDR3 nucleotides read TGTGCCAGTAGTATAGGTATTAATGGGTGGACAGGCTCCTACGAGCAGTACTTC. The encoded protein is CASSIGINGWTGSYEQYF. Supplemented by reference TRBV19 and TRBJ2-7, the full variable domain reads DGGITQSPKYLFRKEGQNVTLSCEQNLNHDAMYWYRQDPGQGLRLIYYSQIVNDFQKGDIAEGYSVSREKKESFPLTVTSAQKNPTAFYLCASSIGINGWTGSYEQYFGPGTRLTVT.

The rearrangement joins TRBV7-8 to TRBJ1-2; D possibly corresponds to TRBD1 (5 bases). V lost 5 bases, J lost 4 bases, and 14 bases lay in between. Germline V CDR1 and CDR2: SGHVS, FQNEAQ. CDR3 length: 14 amino acids. This CDR3 is CASSPPDTGYGYTF. The CDR3 DNA follows: TGTGCCAGCAGCCCCCCGGACACGGGCTATGGCTACACCTTC.

This sequence joins TRBV7-2 and TRBJ2-7; 11 positions match TRBD2. J was trimmed by 6 bases and V by 5 bases; bases with no gene match: 21. Germline lookup yields CDR1 SGHTA and CDR2 FQGNSA. This CDR3 region has 19 residues. CDR3 protein: CASSPRGLAGGSPGGEQYF. The CDR3 bases are TGTGCCAGCAGCCCCAGAGGTTTAGCGGGAGGGTCTCCCGGGGGCGAGCAGTACTTC.

CDR3 sequence (DNA): TGTGCCAGCAGATCCCTGAAGACAGGATTCTATGGCTACACCTTC. It encodes CASRSLKTGFYGYTF. The chain employs TRBV28 and TRBJ1-2, with D possibly being TRBD1 (6 bases). Deletions cut 6 bases from V and 4 bases from J, with 18 bases between. The CDR3 totals 15 residues. The germline CDR1 and CDR2 sequences are MDHEN and SYDVKM.

The chain links TRBV27 to TRBJ2-7; TRBD2 matches at 9 bases. The CDR3 sequence is 15 residues long. Germline V gene sequence: CDR1 MNHEY, CDR2 SMNVEV (reference sequence). The junction had 11 bases not matched to a gene; V was cut back by 4 bases and J by 7 bases. The CDR3 DNA reads as TGTGCCAGCAGTTCCAGAGCGGGGGGCCCTCAAGAGCAGTACTTC. Encoded protein: CASSSRAGGPQEQYF.

The chain links TRBV10-2 to TRBJ1-5, with D maybe TRBD1 (5 bases). Looked up from germline, CDR1 is WSHSY and CDR2 is SAAADI. V was pared by 3 bases and J by 4 bases, with 13 bases between. The CDR3 loop spans 15 amino acids. DNA for the CDR3: TGCGCCAGCAGTGATACGGGACCATCAAATCAGCCCCAGCATTTT. Protein product: CASSDTGPSNQPQHF.

V is TRBV28 and J is TRBJ2-3; 8 nucleotides line up with TRBD2. CDR1 and CDR2 from the germline V gene are MDHEN and SYDVKM. V lost 2 bases and J lost 6; bases outside the gene matches: 10. The CDR3 is 16 amino acids. The CDR3 here is CASSLLAGSPIDTQYF. The DNA for the CDR3 is TGTGCCAGCAGTTTACTAGCGGGCTCCCCCATTGATACGCAGTATTTT. Combining the CDR3 with reference TRBV28 and TRBJ2-3 gives the whole variable domain DVKVTQSSRYLVKRTGEKVFLECVQDMDHENMFWYRQDPGLGLRLIYFSYDVKMKEKGDIPEGYSVSREKKERFSLILESASTNQTSMYLCASSLLAGSPIDTQYFGPGTRLTVL.

For the CDR3, the DNA is TGTGCCAGCAGCTTCGGTCCCGGGGAAAACACTGAAGCTTTCTTT. Its translation is CASSFGPGENTEAFF. The J gene is TRBJ1-1, the V gene TRBV13; D remains ambiguous. The germline gives CDR1 PRHDT, CDR2 FYEKMQ (reference sequence). Trimming took 3 bases from V and 2 from J, leaving 13 bases between them. This CDR3 comprises 15 residues.

This rearrangement joins TRBV2 to TRBJ2-1; 8 bases fit TRBD2. Germline CDR1 reads SNHLY; CDR2 reads FYNNEI. The CDR3 extends over 17 amino acids. V shed 0 bases and J 4 bases; nucleotides not matched to a gene: 8. CDR3 sequence reads: CASSEAKREKIYNEQFF. CDR3 coding DNA: TGTGCCAGCAGTGAAGCGAAGCGGGAGAAGATATACAATGAGCAGTTCTTC.

This chain uses TRBV7-9 with TRBJ2-7; the match to TRBD1 covers 8 bases. Trimming cost V 5 bases and J 5 bases; bases outside gene matches: 14. The CDR3 totals 16 residues. Germline lookup yields CDR1 SEHNR and CDR2 FQNEAQ (reference sequence). The CDR3 reads CASSPTDRGVFHEQYF. The CDR3 coding sequence is TGTGCCAGCAGCCCGACCGACAGGGGAGTCTTCCACGAGCAGTACTTC.

V and J are TRBV5-5 and TRBJ1-5; TRBD1 aligns across 9 bases. This CDR3 has 15 residues. J was trimmed by 3 bases and V by 4 bases; bases with no gene match: 5. Germline CDR1 is SGHKS and CDR2 is YYEKEE (reference sequence). CDR3 amino acids: CASSLDRGPNQPQHF. In DNA form, the CDR3 reads TGTGCCAGCAGCCTGGACAGGGGACCCAATCAGCCCCAGCATTTT. The variable domain in full, completed from reference TRBV5-5 and TRBJ1-5, reads DAGVTQSPTHLIKTRGQQVTLRCSPISGHKSVSWYQQVLGQGPQFIFQYYEKEERGRGNFPDRFSARQFPNYSSELNVNALLLGDSALYLCASSLDRGPNQPQHFGDGTRLSIL.

This rearrangement joins TRBV11-2 to TRBJ2-5, with a possible D match to TRBD2 (6 bases). The CDR3 runs 18 residues. Looked up from germline, CDR1 is SGHAT and CDR2 is FQNNGV. Trimming took off 6 bases at V and 4 bases at J, with 27 bases between the two ends. The CDR3 here is CASSLGWLGGGGRETQYF. CDR3 nucleotide sequence: TGTGCCAGCAGTCTAGGGTGGTTGGGAGGTGGAGGGCGAGAGACCCAGTACTTC.

The chain couples TRBV28 to TRBJ2-7; 8 bases are a match to TRBD2. The CDR3 extends over 14 amino acids. V trimming: 3 bases; J trimming: 3 bases; junction bases outside the gene matches: 4. Per germline, CDR1 MDHEN and CDR2 SYDVKM. CDR3 sequence reads: CASSFGGEVYEQYF. The CDR3, as DNA: TGTGCCAGCAGTTTCGGGGGGGAGGTCTACGAGCAGTACTTC.

The CDR3 sequence is CASSLFLAVNTEAFF. The CDR3 DNA reads as TGTGCCAGCAGCTTATTTCTGGCTGTGAACACTGAAGCTTTCTTT. J is TRBJ1-1 and V is TRBV7-2, with no clear D. The CDR3 loop spans 15 amino acids. The V end was cut by 2 bases, the J end by 0 bases, with 10 bases between. Germline values: CDR1 SGHTA, CDR2 FQGNSA. The entire variable domain, with the rest obtained from reference TRBV7-2 and TRBJ1-1, is as follows: GAGVSQSPSNKVTEKGKDVELRCDPISGHTALYWYRQSLGQGLEFLIYFQGNSAPDKSGLPSDRFSAERTGGSVSTLTIQRTQQEDSAVYLCASSLFLAVNTEAFFGQGTRLTVV.

This clone was picked up a small number of times. The gene calls are TRBV4-1 and TRBJ2-2, with TRBD1 matching 8 bases. Losses at the gene ends were 3 bases for V and 5 bases for J; bases not matched to a gene: 5. The CDR3 covers 15 residues. Germline CDR1 reads MGHRA; CDR2 reads YSYEKL. CDR3 bases: TGCGCCAGCAGCCATTCGACAGGGGTTACCGGGGAGCTGTTTTTT. Protein product: CASSHSTGVTGELFF.

To note about this clone: A read error may account for a junction end that differs from germline. The chain employs TRBV27 and TRBJ1-1; TRBD1 matches 10 bases. The CDR3 has 12 residues. Germline V gene sequence: CDR1 MNHEY, CDR2 SMNVEV (reference sequence). The CDR3 region has the DNA TGTGCCAGCAGTTTATCCGGGACAGGGGCTATCTTT. The encoded protein is CASSLSGTGAIF.

This chain connects TRBV11-3 to TRBJ2-2; D possibly uses TRBD1 or TRBD2 (5 bases each). Per the germline V gene, CDR1 is SGHNT and CDR2 is YENEEA. The CDR3 is made up of 17 amino acids. V lost 3 bases, J lost 4 bases, and 18 bases lay in between. CDR3 sequence (DNA): TGTGCCAGCAGCTTCCCTCCTAACGGGGCAGGCACCGGGGAGCTGTTTTTT. This encodes CASSFPPNGAGTGELFF.

This clone has ten or more counts. The chain combines TRBV25-1 with TRBJ2-2, with 8 bases fitting TRBD2. V gave up 5 bases and J gave up 6 bases; unmatched junction bases: 5. Germline loops: CDR1 MGHDK, CDR2 SYGVNS. CDR3 length: 14 residues. The CDR3 region is CASSHHGRAGELFF. CDR3 DNA sequence: TGTGCCAGCAGTCACCACGGGAGGGCCGGGGAGCTGTTTTTT.

This clone has just one count. The chain employs TRBV27 and TRBJ1-3; D unresolved. Trimming took 2 bases from V and 0 from J, leaving 11 bases between them. This CDR3 has 16 amino acids. Germline V gene data show CDR1 as MNHEY and CDR2 as SMNVEV (reference sequence). The DNA for the CDR3 is TGTGCCAGCAGTTTAAATATGGGCGGCTCTGGAAACACCATATATTTT. Translating it yields CASSLNMGGSGNTIYF.

This clone was recorded only once. CDR3 in amino acids: CASARGSNQETQYF. The CDR3 DNA reads TGTGCCAGCGCCCGGGGGTCGAACCAAGAGACCCAGTACTTC. J is TRBJ2-5 and V is TRBV7-3; D might be TRBD2 (6 bases). The CDR3 extends over 14 amino acids. V was shortened by 8 bases and J by 0 bases, with 13 bases between the two germline ends. From germline, CDR1 is SGHTA and CDR2 FQGTGA.

V and J are TRBV11-2 and TRBJ2-2; D gene ambiguous. The CDR3 covers 14 residues. The germline CDR1 and CDR2 sequences are SGHAT and FQNNGV. V gave up 3 bases and J gave up 5 bases, with 10 bases separating them. CDR3 sequence reads: CASSFYSVTGELFF. CDR3 sequence (DNA): TGTGCCAGCAGCTTCTATTCCGTGACCGGGGAGCTGTTTTTT.